A selection of T cell receptor beta chains follows, all from one sample in a study of PD-L1 blockade in urothelial cancer. Only in-frame clones appear in the TCRdb table, and some are missing; sequencing was by immunoSEQ multiplex PCR. The table has tens of thousands of clones, 82% seen once. The starting material was PBMCs, obtained around atezolizumab (anti-PD-L1) treatment. The receptors stem from a man between 65 and 85 years old with urothelial cancer. The CDR3 runs from the conserved cysteine through the conserved F or W. The D gene is left open where the match is weak. Some rows have no size entry. The others give once, few or many, or a class for an expanded clone.

clone size	D gene	J gene	V gene	CDR3 DNA	CDR3 protein
-	TRBD2	TRBJ2-3	TRBV4-1	TGCGCCAGCAGCCGTCTCGGAGCGGGAGTTATGGGCACAGATACGCAGTATTTT	CASSRLGAGVMGTDTQYF
-	-	TRBJ1-3	TRBV6-6	TGTGCCAGCAGCTACGACACTGCTGGAAACACCATATATTTT	CASSYDTAGNTIYF
-	TRBD2	TRBJ2-5	TRBV12-5	TGTGCTAGTGGCTTGGGGGGGGGTTCTGAGACCCAGTACTTC	CASGLGGGSETQYF
-	-	TRBJ1-3	TRBV15	TGTGCCACCAGCAGAGATCGGAGCAGGGTTGGCGGAAACACCATATATTTT	CATSRDRSRVGGNTIYF
-	TRBD1	TRBJ1-2	TRBV15	TGTGCCACCAGCCAATACGGGACAGGATCTTCCCAGAACTATGGCTACACCTTC	CATSQYGTGSSQNYGYTF
once	-	TRBJ2-1	TRBV30	TGTGCCTGGAGCCCCGGAGGGTATGAGCAGTTCTTC	CAWSPGGYEQFF
-	-	TRBJ2-7	TRBV4-3	TGCGCCAGCAGCCAAGATAGGTGGGCCAACTACGAGCAGTACTTC	CASSQDRWANYEQYF
-	TRBD2	TRBJ2-1	TRBV4-1	TGCGCCAGCAGCCTCGGGGGGAGCTCCTACAATGAGCAGTTCTTC	CASSLGGSSYNEQFF
-	TRBD1	TRBJ2-2	TRBV2	TGTGCCAGCAGTGGGGGCGGGACAGGGCTTCTTACCGGGGAGCTGTTTTTT	CASSGGGTGLLTGELFF
-	-	TRBJ2-4	TRBV10-2	TGCGCCAGCAGTGAGTCAAGGGCGGGTGACAAAAACATTCAGTACTTC	CASSESRAGDKNIQYF
-	TRBD2	TRBJ2-1	TRBV18	TGTGCCAGCTCACCACCTGGGCAGGGAGGGAAAAATGAGCAGTTCTTC	CASSPPGQGGKNEQFF
-	-	TRBJ2-3	TRBV7-2	TGTGCCAGCAGCTTAAGATTGCGAGGACAGAGCACAGATACGCAGTATTTT	CASSLRLRGQSTDTQYF
-	TRBD1	TRBJ2-7	TRBV4-1	TGCGCCAGCAGCGCCACGGGACAGGGAACTTCAGAGCAGTACTTC	CASSATGQGTSEQYF
few	-	TRBJ2-5	TRBV28	TGTGCCAGCAGTCCCCGGCGTGGGAGTGAGACCCAGTACTTC	CASSPRRGSETQYF
-	-	TRBJ2-5	TRBV7-9	TGTGCCAGCAGCCTTGCGGCGGGGACCCAGTACTTC	CASSLAAGTQYF
-	TRBD2	TRBJ2-3	TRBV7-6	TGTGCCAGCAGCTTAGGCGCGGGGGGGCAAGCAGATACGCAGTATTTT	CASSLGAGGQADTQYF
many	-	TRBJ2-7	TRBV7-8	TGTGCCAGCAGCTTTGGAGTACCGGCCTACGAGCAGTACTTC	CASSFGVPAYEQYF
-	-	TRBJ2-7	TRBV7-9	TGTGCCAGCAGCTTAGCTAGCGGAGTGTACGAGCAGTACTTC	CASSLASGVYEQYF
-	-	TRBJ1-1	TRBV11-2	TGTGCCAGCAGCTTAGAAAAGGCAGGGCGAGGCACTGAAGCTTTCTTT	CASSLEKAGRGTEAFF
-	TRBD2	TRBJ2-1	TRBV11-2	TGTGCCAGCAGCCTTGGGGGGGCCTACAATGAGCAGTTCTTC	CASSLGGAYNEQFF
-	-	TRBJ1-1	TRBV28	TGTGCCAGCAGTTCCGGACAGTCCCCCCGAGCTTTCTTT	CASSSGQSPRAFF
-	-	TRBJ1-1	TRBV19	TGTGCCAGTAGTCTGGGCGGGCATCAGGACACTGAAGCTTTCTTT	CASSLGGHQDTEAFF
-	-	TRBJ2-2	TRBV19	TGTGCCAGTAGTATAGGGACAGTGAACACCGGGGAGCTGTTTTTT	CASSIGTVNTGELFF
few	-	TRBJ1-1	TRBV18	TGTGCCAGCTCTCCAACTCCAGGGAACACTGAAGCTTTCTTT	CASSPTPGNTEAFF
-	-	TRBJ1-3	TRBV19	TGTGCCAGTACCGCCTCGGTCGTGGGAAACACCATATATTTT	CASTASVVGNTIYF
-	TRBD2	TRBJ2-5	TRBV5-1	TGCGCCAGCAGGAAGGACGCGGGGGGTGTCCAAGAGACCCAGTACTTC	CASRKDAGGVQETQYF
-	TRBD1	TRBJ1-4	TRBV6-1	TGTGCCAGCAGAACAGGGGTAACTAATGAAAAACTGTTTTTT	CASRTGVTNEKLFF
-	-	TRBJ2-1	TRBV27	TGTGCCAGCAGTTTTTTCGACAGTACAGAGCAGTTCTTC	CASSFFDSTEQFF
-	TRBD2	TRBJ2-1	TRBV7-3	TGTGCCAGCGAACTAGCGGGGGGGCGCAATGAGCAGTTCTTC	CASELAGGRNEQFF
-	TRBD2	TRBJ2-1	TRBV11-3	TGTGCCAGCAGCTTAACTAGCGGGAGGACCTACAATGAGCAGTTCTTC	CASSLTSGRTYNEQFF
-	-	TRBJ1-2	TRBV10-1	TGCGCCAGCAGTCCGGGACATGGGCCCTATGGCTACACCTTC	CASSPGHGPYGYTF